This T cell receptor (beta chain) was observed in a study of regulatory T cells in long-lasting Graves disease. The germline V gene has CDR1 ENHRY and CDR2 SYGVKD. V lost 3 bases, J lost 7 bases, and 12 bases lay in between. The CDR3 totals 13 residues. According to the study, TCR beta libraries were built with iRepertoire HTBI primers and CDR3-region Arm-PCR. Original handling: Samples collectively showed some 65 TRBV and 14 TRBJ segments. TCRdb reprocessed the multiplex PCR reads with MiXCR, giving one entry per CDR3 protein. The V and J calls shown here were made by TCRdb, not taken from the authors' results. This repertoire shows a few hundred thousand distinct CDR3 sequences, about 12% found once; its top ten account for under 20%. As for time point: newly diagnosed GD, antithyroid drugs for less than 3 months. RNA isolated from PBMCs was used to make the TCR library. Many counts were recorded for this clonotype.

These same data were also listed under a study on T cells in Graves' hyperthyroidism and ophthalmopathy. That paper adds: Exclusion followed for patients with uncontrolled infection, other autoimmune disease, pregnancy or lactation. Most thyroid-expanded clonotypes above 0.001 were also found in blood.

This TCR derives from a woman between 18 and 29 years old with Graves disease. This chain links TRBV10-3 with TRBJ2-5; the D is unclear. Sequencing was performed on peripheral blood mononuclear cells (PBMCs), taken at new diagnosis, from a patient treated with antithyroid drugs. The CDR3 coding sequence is TGTGCCATCAGTGAAGAGGAATTGCTGACCCAGTACTTC. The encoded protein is CAISEEELLTQYF.